These T cell receptor beta chains were read from a single sample in a study of technical replicates of blood from a handful of donors. Here immunoSEQ multiplex PCR was the method, and the copy in TCRdb shows in-frame clones only, minus some. The profile covers some 80,000 clones, with about 94% appearing a single time and roughly 0.38% taken by the ten largest. Sequencing was done on a sample of T cells isolated from PBMCs. Receptors were obtained from a human donor in good health. Both conserved end residues are part of each CDR3. Each record gives: CDR3 protein, CDR3 DNA, D gene, V gene, clone size, J gene. D genes are given only for firm matches. Size tells how often a clone was seen (once, few, many) or the class of an expanded clone, and some rows leave it out.

CDR3 protein: CASSLAGATGTYGYTF
CDR3 DNA: TGTGCCAGCAGCTTAGCAGGGGCGACAGGGACCTATGGCTACACCTTC
D gene: TRBD1
V gene: TRBV11-3
clone size: .
J gene: TRBJ1-2

CDR3 protein: CASSQAGNEQFF
CDR3 DNA: TGCGCCAGCAGCCAAGCCGGGAATGAGCAGTTCTTC
D gene: .
V gene: TRBV4-1
clone size: .
J gene: TRBJ2-1

CDR3 protein: CASSLQGASTDTQYF
CDR3 DNA: TGCGCCAGCAGCTTACAGGGAGCGAGCACAGATACGCAGTATTTT
D gene: .
V gene: TRBV5-1
clone size: .
J gene: TRBJ2-3

CDR3 protein: CASSLVRLAGVNEQYF
CDR3 DNA: TGTGCCAGCAGCTTAGTAAGACTAGCGGGAGTCAACGAGCAGTACTTC
D gene: TRBD2
V gene: TRBV7-9
clone size: .
J gene: TRBJ2-7

CDR3 protein: CASSFGREDQPQHF
CDR3 DNA: TGTGCCAGCAGCTTTGGCAGGGAAGATCAGCCCCAGCATTTT
D gene: .
V gene: TRBV7-3
clone size: .
J gene: TRBJ1-5

CDR3 protein: CASSTGFYEQYF
CDR3 DNA: TGTGCCAGCAGTACAGGGTTCTACGAGCAGTACTTC
D gene: .
V gene: TRBV27
clone size: .
J gene: TRBJ2-7

CDR3 protein: CASSLVGGLRGTGELFF
CDR3 DNA: TGTGCCAGCAGCTTAGTCGGGGGGCTCCGGGGCACCGGGGAGCTGTTTTTT
D gene: .
V gene: TRBV5-6
clone size: .
J gene: TRBJ2-2

CDR3 protein: CASGDGLYEQYF
CDR3 DNA: TGTGCCAGCGGAGACGGTCTCTACGAGCAGTACTTC
D gene: .
V gene: TRBV25-1
clone size: .
J gene: TRBJ2-7

CDR3 protein: CASSWGQPAVETQYF
CDR3 DNA: TGTGCCAGCAGCTGGGGACAGCCGGCGGTTGAGACCCAGTACTTC
D gene: TRBD1
V gene: TRBV7-9
clone size: .
J gene: TRBJ2-5

CDR3 protein: CSVETGEDTEAFF
CDR3 DNA: TGCAGCGTAGAGACAGGGGAGGACACTGAAGCTTTCTTT
D gene: TRBD1
V gene: TRBV29-1
clone size: few
J gene: TRBJ1-1

CDR3 protein: CASSQDDQGKAFF
CDR3 DNA: TGTGCCAGCAGCCAAGACGACCAGGGGAAAGCTTTCTTT
D gene: .
V gene: TRBV4-2
clone size: .
J gene: TRBJ1-1

CDR3 protein: CASSLKGVGATDTQYF
CDR3 DNA: TGTGCCAGCAGCTTGAAGGGTGTGGGGGCTACAGATACGCAGTATTTT
D gene: .
V gene: TRBV5-4
clone size: .
J gene: TRBJ2-3

CDR3 protein: CASSDPDRGSYGYTF
CDR3 DNA: TGTGCCAGCAGTGATCCGGACAGGGGGAGTTATGGCTACACCTTC
D gene: TRBD1
V gene: TRBV25-1
clone size: .
J gene: TRBJ1-2

CDR3 protein: CASSSTSGSTGELFF
CDR3 DNA: TGCGCCAGCAGCTCCACTAGCGGGAGCACCGGGGAGCTGTTTTTT
D gene: TRBD2
V gene: TRBV5-1
clone size: .
J gene: TRBJ2-2

CDR3 protein: CASSVGASDEKLFF
CDR3 DNA: TGTGCCAGCAGCGTGGGGGCTTCGGATGAAAAACTGTTTTTT
D gene: .
V gene: TRBV9
clone size: .
J gene: TRBJ1-4

CDR3 protein: CASSQVKLAGGRTDTQYF
CDR3 DNA: TGTGCCAGCAGCCAAGTGAAACTAGCGGGAGGGCGCACAGATACGCAGTATTTT
D gene: TRBD2
V gene: TRBV4-2
clone size: .
J gene: TRBJ2-3